This T cell receptor beta chain emerged from a study of cytomegalovirus exposure and HLA in healthy donors (dated by TCRdb to 2016 to 2017). As for the study more broadly: A later analysis indicated that the 120 or so validation repertoires were generated on the platform also employed for the approximately 670 repertoires of the first cohort. The study aimed to test whether cataloging public T cell receptors could reveal signatures of past pathogen exposure. In addition to the first cohort of around 670 subjects, a separate validation cohort of about 120 different subjects was used. High-throughput TCR immunosequencing, statistical association of individual TCRs with disease status, and machine learning were combined to predict cytomegalovirus infection status.

For this clone: Its antigen is still unknown. Within one base of it there is no much larger clone, and no base qualities were kept.

The CDR3 contains 18 residues, cysteine and phenylalanine counted. Only CDR3 DNA is held: 54 bases, read in frame from base 1. For CDR1 and CDR2, the germline V gene lists SGHAT and FQNNGV. V is cut by 11 bases and J by 2 bases, and the space between the germline ends is 28 bases. Broader findings and caveats from the paper: The study gave a list of under 200 TCR beta chains associated with cytomegalovirus. Subsequent analysis determined that TCRs grouped into clusters in the first cohort also showed a tendency toward co-occurrence across the roughly 130 validation repertoires, and 94% of cluster scores exceeded 0. Three of the identified cytomegalovirus-associated TCR beta chains were confirmed in vitro to be specific for cytomegalovirus antigens. The authors suggested that the approach could potentially be extended to other disease states and immunological phenotypes. While some public TCRs were present in many individuals, most TCR sequences turned up only very rarely across donors. The validation cohort had no HLA typing available for a later analysis, so co-occurrence within that cohort was assessed over all 120 or so repertoires. The classifier was reported to diagnose cytomegalovirus status with high specificity and sensitivity in both the original and validation cohorts.

Separate from the approximately 690-subject first cohort, the validation cohort of more than 90 subjects was the group to which the donors belonged. Library preparation was by the immunoSEQ multiplex PCR assay. The study's processing was this. A statistical classification framework was built for diagnosing cytomegalovirus status from the catalog of TCR beta chain sequences. This immuneACCESS table, as held by TCRdb, lists in-frame sequences with V and J called but not all clones. Of the missing ones, under half trace to an unresolved V gene in checked studies; the others have no known cause. V and J calls and clone size are those listed in that table; D and trimming were worked out from the DNA. For this sample there are about 110,000 clones; roughly 90% appear just once. Approximately 2% of the sample comes from the top ten.

The specimen was PBMCs. Recombination linked TRBV11-2 to TRBJ1-3; the D gene is possibly TRBD1, with 6 bases matching. The receptor comes from a woman between 18 and 29 years old in good health and CMV-seronegative. The CDR3 has the sequence CAPDGGGTGDPTGNTIYF. The nucleotide sequence reads as follows: TGTGCCCCCGATGGGGGGGGCACGGGTGATCCTACTGGAAACACCATATATTTT.